This TCR beta chain was captured by sequencing in a study of blood T cell repertoires in COVID-19. Germline V gene data show CDR1 as SGHTA and CDR2 as FQGNSA. This CDR3 region has 15 residues. The V end lost 1 base, the J end lost 4 bases, and 11 bases lay between the germline ends. The data were produced by immunoSEQ multiplex PCR, yet TCRdb's version contains in-frame clones alone and is incomplete. Counted here are approximately 500,000 clones, 85% to 90% occurring once; the ten biggest clones make up roughly 8%. Enrolment of Seattle patients took place during active infection, and they were followed longitudinally.

Sequenced: peripheral blood. The chain carries TRBV7-2 and TRBJ2-1, with D possibly TRBD1 on 6 matching bases. This clonotype was sampled from a woman in her forties or fifties with COVID-19, enrolled during active disease. Here the CDR3 reads CASSLDRADYNEQFF. CDR3 DNA sequence: TGTGCCAGCAGCTTAGACAGGGCAGATTACAATGAGCAGTTCTTC. Together with reference TRBV7-2 and TRBJ2-1, the CDR3 gives the full variable domain: GAGVSQSPSNKVTEKGKDVELRCDPISGHTALYWYRQSLGQGLEFLIYFQGNSAPDKSGLPSDRFSAERTGGSVSTLTIQRTQQEDSAVYLCASSLDRADYNEQFFGPGTRLTVL.